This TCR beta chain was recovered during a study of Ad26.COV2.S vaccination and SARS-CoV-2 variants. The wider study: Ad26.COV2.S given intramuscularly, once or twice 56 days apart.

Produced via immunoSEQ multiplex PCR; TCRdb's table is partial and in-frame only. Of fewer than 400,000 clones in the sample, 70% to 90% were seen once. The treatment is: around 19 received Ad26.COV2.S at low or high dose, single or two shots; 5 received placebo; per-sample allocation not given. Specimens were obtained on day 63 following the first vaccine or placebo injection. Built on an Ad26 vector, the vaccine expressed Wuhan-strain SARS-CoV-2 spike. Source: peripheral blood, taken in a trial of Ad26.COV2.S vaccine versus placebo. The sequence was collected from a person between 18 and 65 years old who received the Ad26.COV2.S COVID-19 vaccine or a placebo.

This CDR3 reads CAWTWDLNGGEQYF. Written as DNA, the CDR3 is TGTGCCTGGACGTGGGATCTTAATGGGGGCGAGCAGTACTTC. The genes are TRBV30 and TRBJ2-7; the D gene could be TRBD1 or TRBD2 (5 bases each). The V end was cut by 4 bases, the J end by 6 bases, with 19 bases between. Germline lookup yields CDR1 GTSNPN and CDR2 SVGIG (reference sequence). This CDR3 region has 14 residues.